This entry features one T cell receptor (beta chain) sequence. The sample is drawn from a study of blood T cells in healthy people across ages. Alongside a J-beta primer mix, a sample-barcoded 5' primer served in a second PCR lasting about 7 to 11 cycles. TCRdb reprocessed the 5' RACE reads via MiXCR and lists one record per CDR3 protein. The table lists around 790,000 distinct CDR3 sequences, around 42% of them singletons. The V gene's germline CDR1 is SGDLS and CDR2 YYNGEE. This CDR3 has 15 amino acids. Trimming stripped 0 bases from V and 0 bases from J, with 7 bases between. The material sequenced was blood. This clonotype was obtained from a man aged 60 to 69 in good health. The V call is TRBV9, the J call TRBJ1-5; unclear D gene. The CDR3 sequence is CASSVVRYSNQPQHF. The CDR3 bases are TGTGCCAGCAGCGTAGTCAGGTATAGCAATCAGCCCCAGCATTTT.